Each of the 7 T cell receptor beta chains below was sequenced from the same sample in a study of blood T cell repertoires in COVID-19. Profiled with immunoSEQ multiplex PCR; TCRdb holds only in-frame clones, not every one. The sample records about 120,000 clones, about 80% being singletons. Specimen: peripheral blood. Receptors originate from a man aged 55 to 70 with acute or convalescent COVID-19.

The chain combines TRBV29-1 with TRBJ2-7; TRBD2 might be the D (6 bases). The CDR3 loop spans 12 amino acids. V was shortened by 6 bases and J by 2 bases, with 11 bases between the two germline ends. CDR1 and CDR2 from the germline V gene are SQVTM and ANQGSEA. The CDR3 coding sequence is TGCAGCGTGGGGCGGGGTACCTACGAGCAGTACTTC. It is translated as CSVGRGTYEQYF.

J is TRBJ1-2 and V is TRBV4-1; a possible D gene is TRBD1 (6 bases). Trimming removed 1 base from V and 3 bases from J, with 15 bases in between. Germline V gene data show CDR1 as MGHRA and CDR2 as YSYEKL. The CDR3 covers 16 residues. The CDR3 protein is CASSQGRTGSDYGYTF. The CDR3 nucleotides are TGCGCCAGCAGCCAAGGAAGAACAGGGTCTGACTATGGCTACACCTTC.

V is TRBV7-9 and J is TRBJ2-1; 11 bases match TRBD2. J lost 6 bases, V lost 6 bases, and 1 base had no gene match. CDR1 and CDR2 (germline): SEHNR, FQNEAQ (reference sequence). The CDR3 extends over 13 amino acids. The CDR3 DNA is TGTGCCAGCAGGCTAGCGGGAGGCAATGAGCAGTTCTTC. This translates into CASRLAGGNEQFF.

The J gene is TRBJ1-1, the V gene TRBV7-8; weak D call: TRBD1 (6 bases). Germline assignment: CDR1 SGHVS and CDR2 FQNEAQ. Deletions cut 6 bases from V and 6 bases from J, with 17 bases between. CDR3 length: 14 amino acids. The CDR3 loop reads CASSRTTGRPEAFF. The CDR3 nucleotides read TGTGCCAGCAGTAGAACTACAGGGCGGCCTGAAGCTTTCTTT.

This chain uses TRBV11-1 with TRBJ2-7; D not certain. This CDR3 contains 14 residues. V shed 2 bases and J shed 6 bases, with 14 bases lying between them. In germline, CDR1 is SGHAT, CDR2 FQDESV (reference sequence). CDR3 sequence (DNA): TGTGCCAGCAGCTTAAATCCCCTGGCCTCCGAGCAGTACTTC. Its protein is CASSLNPLASEQYF.

This sequence joins TRBV28 and TRBJ2-7, with 7 bases that match TRBD1. In germline, CDR1 is MDHEN, CDR2 SYDVKM. This CDR3 has 13 amino acids. V dropped 7 bases and J dropped 4; count of bases not matched to a gene: 7. The CDR3 DNA is TGTGCCAGCATACAGGGGAGAAATTACGAGCAGTACTTC. Residues: CASIQGRNYEQYF.

The chain couples TRBV18 to TRBJ2-1; a possible D gene is TRBD1 (5 bases). Germline V CDR1 and CDR2: KGHSH, LQKENI. CDR3 length: 13 residues. Trimming removed 1 base at V and 6 bases at J, with 7 bases between. Written as DNA, the CDR3 is TGTGCCAGCTCACCACAGGGGATCAATGAGCAGTTCTTC. It yields the protein CASSPQGINEQFF.